This section outlines one T cell receptor beta chain sequence together with its context. Using immunoSEQ multiplex PCR, the repertoire was profiled, and TCRdb retains in-frame clones only, with some absent. Among around 80,000 clones listed, around 89% were seen once. Looked up from germline, CDR1 is MNHEY and CDR2 is SMNVEV (reference sequence). The V and J ends lost 6 bases and 2 bases respectively, with 10 bases between them. CDR3 length: 13 amino acids. The data stem from a study of technical replicates of blood from a handful of donors. The sequenced material came from T cells isolated from PBMCs. The chain is built from TRBV27 and TRBJ1-2; D remains ambiguous. The receptor was isolated from a human donor in good health. The CDR3 DNA is TGTGCCAGCAGCATTACACCAAACTATGGCTACACCTTC. The encoded protein is CASSITPNYGYTF.